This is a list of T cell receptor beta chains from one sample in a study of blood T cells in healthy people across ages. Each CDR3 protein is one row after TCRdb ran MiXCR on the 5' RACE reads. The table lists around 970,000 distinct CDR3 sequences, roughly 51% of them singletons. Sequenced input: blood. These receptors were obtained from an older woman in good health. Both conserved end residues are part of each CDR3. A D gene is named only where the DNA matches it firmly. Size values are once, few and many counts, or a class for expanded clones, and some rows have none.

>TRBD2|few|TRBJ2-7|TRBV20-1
CSATPSGNYEQYF
TGCAGTGCTACTCCTAGCGGAAACTACGAGCAGTACTTC
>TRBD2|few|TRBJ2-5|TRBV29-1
CTRSGGSGRVETQYF
TGCACCCGGAGTGGGGGTAGCGGGAGGGTCGAGACCCAGTACTTC
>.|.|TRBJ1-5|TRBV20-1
CSAGGAPFPQHF
TGCAGTGCTGGAGGGGCCCCTTTTCCCCAGCATTTT
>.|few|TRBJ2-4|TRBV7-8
CASSLVRRLAKNIQYF
TGTGCCAGCAGCTTAGTCCGGAGATTAGCCAAAAACATTCAGTACTTC
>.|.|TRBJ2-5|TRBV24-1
CATRGSGLQGTQYF
TGTGCCACCAGAGGATCAGGGTTGCAAGGGACCCAGTACTTC
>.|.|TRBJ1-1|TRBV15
CATSQEMNTEAFF
TGTGCCACCAGCCAAGAAATGAACACTGAAGCTTTCTTT
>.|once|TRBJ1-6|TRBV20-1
CSAHPRVSYPSPLHF
TGCAGTGCTCATCCTAGGGTCTCTTATCCTTCACCCCTCCACTTT
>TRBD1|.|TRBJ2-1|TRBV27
CASSWTGQTRGEQFF
TGTGCCAGCAGTTGGACAGGCCAAACGAGAGGGGAGCAGTTCTTC
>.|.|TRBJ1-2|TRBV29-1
CSVDDRNYGYTF
TGCAGCGTAGACGACAGGAACTATGGCTACACCTTC
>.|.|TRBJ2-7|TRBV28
CASSLGQIQYEQYF
TGTGCCAGCAGTTTAGGGCAGATACAATACGAGCAGTACTTC
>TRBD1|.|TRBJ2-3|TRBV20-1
CSLTGGTSTDTQYF
TGCAGTCTTACAGGGGGGACTAGCACAGATACGCAGTATTTT
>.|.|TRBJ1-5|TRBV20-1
CSALLGAVSQPQHF
TGCAGTGCTCTACTTGGGGCGGTCAGTCAGCCCCAGCATTTT
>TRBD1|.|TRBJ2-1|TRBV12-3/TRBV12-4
CASSLAGTGYEQFF
TGTGCCAGCAGTTTAGCCGGGACAGGGTATGAGCAGTTCTTC
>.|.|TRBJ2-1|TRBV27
CASSITIEQFF
TGTGCCAGCAGTATCACAATAGAGCAGTTCTTC
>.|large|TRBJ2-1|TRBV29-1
CSVLSAYNEQFF
TGCAGCGTTTTGTCAGCGTACAATGAGCAGTTCTTC
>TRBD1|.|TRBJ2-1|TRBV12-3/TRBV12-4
CASLSDRAWNEQFF
TGTGCCTCGCTCTCGGACAGGGCGTGGAATGAGCAGTTCTTC
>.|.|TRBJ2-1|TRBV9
CASSVDVYPGEQFF
TGTGCCAGCAGCGTAGATGTGTACCCCGGTGAGCAGTTCTTC
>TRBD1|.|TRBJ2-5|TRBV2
CATSGQRGETQYF
TGTGCCACCTCGGGACAGAGGGGCGAGACCCAGTACTTC